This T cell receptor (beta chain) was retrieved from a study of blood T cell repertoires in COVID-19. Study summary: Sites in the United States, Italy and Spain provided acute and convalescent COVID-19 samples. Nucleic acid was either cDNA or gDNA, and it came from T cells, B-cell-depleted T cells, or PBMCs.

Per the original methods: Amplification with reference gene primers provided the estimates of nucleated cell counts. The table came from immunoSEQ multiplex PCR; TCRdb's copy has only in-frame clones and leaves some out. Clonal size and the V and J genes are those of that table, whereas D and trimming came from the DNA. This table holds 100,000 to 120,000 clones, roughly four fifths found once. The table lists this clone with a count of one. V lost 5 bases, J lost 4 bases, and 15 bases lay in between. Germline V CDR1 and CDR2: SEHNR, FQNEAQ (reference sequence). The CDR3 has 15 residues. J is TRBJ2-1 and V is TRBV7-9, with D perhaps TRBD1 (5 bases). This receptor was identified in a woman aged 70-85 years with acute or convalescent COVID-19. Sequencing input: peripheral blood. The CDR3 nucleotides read TGTGCCAGCAGCCACTTAGGGGATAATTACAATGAGCAGTTCTTC. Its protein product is CASSHLGDNYNEQFF.